The 11 T cell receptor beta chains below were found in one sample sequenced in a study of OX40 agonist ivuxolimab in advanced cancers. The protocol was immunoSEQ multiplex PCR, while the TCRdb copy is restricted to in-frame clones and leaves out a portion. Here the sample spans some 100,000 clones, 89% being singletons. The material was CD4+ or CD8+ T cells sorted from blood, obtained in a trial of the OX40 agonist ivuxolimab. These receptor sequences come from an adult with an advanced solid tumor such as melanoma, head and neck, liver or kidney cancer.

V and J are TRBV5-1 and TRBJ1-2; a weak D match, TRBD1 (5 bases). CDR1 and CDR2 from the germline V gene are SGHRS and YFSETQ. The ends were cut back, 4 bases at V and 8 bases at J, with 18 bases in the middle. The length of the CDR3 is 14 residues. The CDR3 loop reads CASSQSGTALGYTF. The CDR3, as DNA: TGCGCCAGCAGCCAGTCCGGGACGGCCTTAGGCTACACCTTC.

The J gene is TRBJ1-1, the V gene TRBV28; maybe TRBD1 (5 bases). The germline gives CDR1 MDHEN, CDR2 SYDVKM. V was cut by 6 bases and J by 6 bases, with 23 bases left in between. The CDR3 loop spans 16 amino acids. This CDR3 is CASSIYGHLLGSEAFF. In nucleotides, the CDR3 is TGTGCCAGCAGCATCTATGGACACCTGTTGGGGTCTGAAGCTTTCTTT.

This clone was recorded only once. At one end, the junction sequence differs from germline, possibly due to a read error. The sample holds other DNA sequences that translate to the same CDR3. J is TRBJ2-7 and V is TRBV11-2; 7 bases line up with TRBD2. CDR1 is SGHAT, CDR2 FQNNGV, per germline. CDR3 size: 15 residues. The CDR3 loop is CASSPQRGSSYEQYF. DNA of the CDR3: TGTGCCAGCAGCCCCCAGCGGGGCAGCTCCTACGAGCAGTACTTT.

The chain is built from TRBV5-1 and TRBJ2-3; D uncertain. Trimming removed 0 bases from V and 4 bases from J, with 12 bases in between. The CDR3 contains 15 residues. From germline, CDR1 is SGHRS and CDR2 YFSETQ. The CDR3 is CASSLEARSADTQYF. Here the CDR3 DNA reads TGCGCCAGCAGCTTGGAGGCCAGAAGCGCAGATACGCAGTATTTT.

This chain joins TRBV29-1 and TRBJ2-3; the D is unclear. Trimming stripped 7 bases from V and 6 bases from J, with 20 bases between. The CDR3 is 14 amino acids. In germline, CDR1 is SQVTM, CDR2 ANQGSEA. CDR3 in DNA: TGCAGCGGGAGAAGAGTCGGATTTGAGGATACGCAGTATTTT. The encoded protein is CSGRRVGFEDTQYF.

V usage is TRBV11-3 and J usage is TRBJ2-2; weak D call: TRBD2 (5 bases). V gave up 2 bases and J gave up 7 bases, with 8 bases separating them. The CDR3 spans 13 residues. Germline V lookup: CDR1 SGHNT, CDR2 YENEEA. The CDR3 sequence: CASSLTAGGELFF. CDR3 DNA: TGTGCCAGCAGCTTAACGGCGGGCGGGGAGCTGTTTTTT.

J is TRBJ2-4 and V is TRBV5-4; D possibly matches TRBD1 or TRBD2 (7 bases each). This CDR3 comprises 16 residues. Germline-derived CDR1 and CDR2 are SGHNT and YYREEE (reference sequence). V lost 4 bases to trimming and J lost 5 bases, with 19 bases between them. The CDR3 region is CASSPGTAGSQNIQYF. The CDR3 bases are TGTGCCAGCAGCCCCGGGACAGCGGGGAGCCAAAACATTCAGTACTTC.

The chain links TRBV23-1 to TRBJ2-1, with 14 bases that match TRBD2. TRBV23-1 is known as an ORF, though its function is uncertain. V lost 3 bases to trimming and J lost 0 bases; unmatched junction nucleotides: 10. CDR3 size: 20 residues. As DNA, the CDR3 is TGCGCCAGCAGTCATTGGGGACTAGCGGGAGCCTACTTCTCCTACAATGAGCAGTTCTTC. This gives the protein CASSHWGLAGAYFSYNEQFF.

The chain combines TRBV7-2 with TRBJ1-3, with D possibly TRBD1 on 5 matching bases. Trimming left V 3 bases short and J 2 bases short, with 11 bases between. This CDR3 comprises 15 residues. CDR1 is SGHTA and CDR2 is FQGNSA in the germline V gene. The CDR3 loop is CASSFGAQAGNTIYF. The CDR3 bases are TGTGCCAGCAGCTTCGGGGCGCAAGCTGGAAACACCATATATTTT.

The J gene is TRBJ2-7, the V gene TRBV6-1; TRBD1 aligns across 10 bases. The CDR3 has 16 amino acids. After removal of 3 bases from V and 4 bases from J, the junction contained 9 bases not matched to a gene. The germline V gene has CDR1 MNHNS and CDR2 SASEGT. CDR3 in DNA: TGTGCCAGCAGTGAGGCCGGGACAGGGGTGTTGTACGAGCAGTACTTC. As protein: CASSEAGTGVLYEQYF.

Only one count was recorded for this clone. The chain recombines TRBV30 with TRBJ2-1; D ambiguous. Germline assignment: CDR1 GTSNPN and CDR2 SVGIG (reference sequence). V was trimmed by 3 bases and J by 0 bases, leaving 6 bases between them. The CDR3 contains 13 residues. CDR3: CAWSGSSYNEQFF. CDR3 nucleotides: TGTGCCTGGAGCGGTAGCTCCTACAATGAGCAGTTCTTC.